This TCR beta chain was documented in a study of follicular helper T cells after annual influenza vaccination (dated by TCRdb to 2016 to 2017). Notes on the research overall: After each seasonal influenza vaccination, blood samples were collected on days 0, 7 and 28. Some subjects were followed across successive annual vaccinations spanning the 2013-2014, 2014-2015 and 2015-2016 seasons to study recall of cTfh clones. Six subjects had multi-year samples: four covered two vaccination seasons and two covered three seasons. The 2013-2014 samples were cryopreserved, while the 2015 samples were processed right after collection. One week after vaccination, a second recruited cohort of approximately twelve subjects (Table S1) displayed a similar ICOS+CD38+ cTfh response. Overall study results and their limits: A recurrent oligoclonal ICOS+CD38+ cTfh response containing tetramer and AIM influenza-specific clonotypes was recalled by successive annual vaccinations. Productive TCRB sequences were recovered from only roughly 9-21% of analyzed cells, so rare clonotypes could not be sampled. Day 7 ICOS+CD38+ clones were most often found later in ICOS-CD38- cTfh, suggesting that subset may serve as a memory reservoir. ICOS+CD38+ cTfh clonality correlated with the frequency of that population, and its change correlated with the change in circulating plasmablast frequency.

Receptor amplification or capture employed the immunoSEQ multiplex PCR assay. Adaptive Biotechnologies carried out TCRB amplification, library preparation, sequencing and preliminary bioinformatics at Survey level resolution. For TCRB sequencing, genomic DNA from the sorted cTfh populations was amplified by multiplex PCR. Regarding the original processing steps: Clonality was calculated in R as 1 minus normalized Shannon entropy, and the Gini index was computed with the R package ineq. To get the overlap score, the summed counts of shared sequences were divided by the total counts of all sequences in both of the compared samples. Significance of shared clonotypes was assessed by Fisher's exact test, with a theoretical repertoire of 10^7 TCRB sequences assumed. Imported from immuneACCESS, the table was reduced by TCRdb to in-frame sequences with V and J called. These copies leave out some clones; in studies compared against another copy, an unresolved V gene accounts for under half, and the cause of the remainder is not known. V, J and clone size reflect that table, while D and trimming were determined from the DNA. The sample table contains 3,500 to 5,500 clones; only one count was recorded for about four fifths of them. Around 2% of the sample goes to the ten largest clones.

What this sample's time point label stands for: 2015-2016 season, pre-vaccination. Seasonal inactivated influenza vaccine (Fluvarix) was administered to adults, and sorted blood CD4 subsets were tracked by TCRB sequencing before and after vaccination. To be eligible, subjects had to be community-dwelling and could not have received an influenza vaccine during the previous 6 months. Subjects were excluded for influenza vaccine contraindications, substance abuse, HIV/AIDS, active malignancy, immunomodulatory medication, or active illness such as respiratory infection. Between 40 and 100 mL of blood was sampled per time point. Non-naive CD4+CXCR5+PD-1+ cells were defined as circulating Tfh and were sorted into two fractions, ICOS+CD38+ and ICOS-CD38-. Either Ficoll-Paque PLUS or SepMate separation was used to isolate PBMC. Cell subsets were sorted from PBMC on a BD FACS Aria before DNA extraction. As to this clone: Its antigen specificity is not known. There are no base qualities to consult, and no much larger clone falls within one base.

The clonotype originates from an adult who received the influenza vaccine. The specimen comprised CXCR5+ CD38- circulating T follicular helper cells from blood, sampled on the day of influenza vaccination. Explained via the paper, the cell subset or site label denotes: circulating Tfh, non-naive CD4+CXCR5+PD-1+ (ICOS+CD38+ or ICOS-CD38-).

The CDR3 reads as follows: CASSEQGSGYTF. The DNA is as follows: TGTGCCAGCAGTGAGCAGGGGAGTGGCTACACCTTC. This receptor chain uses TRBV2 and TRBJ1-2, and possibly TRBD1, on 6 matching bases. The CDR1 and CDR2 encoded by the germline V gene are SNHLY and FYNNEI. A distance of 9 bases separates the germline ends of V and J, which lose 3 bases and 7 bases respectively. The CDR3 numbers 12 residues from cysteine through phenylalanine. Only the CDR3 part of the read is kept: 36 bases, read in frame from the first base.